The TCR beta chain under discussion was sequenced for a study of blood T cell repertoires in COVID-19. Profiled with immunoSEQ multiplex PCR; TCRdb holds only in-frame clones, not every one. The profile shows roughly 150,000 clones, 80% of them singletons. Sequencing was done on a sample of peripheral blood. This sequence was found in a man in his fifties or sixties with acute or convalescent COVID-19.

The chain's CDR3 is CASSLGTVRSSYEQYF. The CDR3 nucleotides are TGTGCCAGCAGCTTGGGGACAGTTAGATCCTCCTACGAGCAGTACTTC. The chain uses TRBV5-6 and TRBJ2-7; TRBD1 might be the D (6 bases). V lost 0 bases, J lost 0 bases, and 13 bases lay in between. The CDR3 contains 16 residues. Looked up from germline, CDR1 is SGHDT and CDR2 is YYEEEE.